The rows below give T cell receptor beta chains drawn from one sample of a study of T cell responses to AZD1222 COVID-19 vaccine. This table comes from immunoSEQ multiplex PCR, and its TCRdb copy is limited to in-frame clones, with some not included. The sample includes about 180,000 clones, about 87% seen only once; the top ten take roughly 4%. The specimen was peripheral blood, collected 28 days after the second dose of the MenACWY control vaccine. All receptors come from an adult who received the MenACWY meningococcal vaccine as a control. The CDR3 runs from the conserved cysteine through the conserved F or W. D genes are given only for firm matches. Clone size, where shown, is once, few, many, or a class for clones that have expanded.

TGTGCCAGCAGCTTATTATCCAGCGGGGGCCCAGATACGCAGTATTTT | CASSLLSSGGPDTQYF | TRBD2 | TRBV4-2 | - | TRBJ2-3
TGTGCCTGGAGCCCAGGACAGGGTTACGAAAAACTGTTTTTT | CAWSPGQGYEKLFF | TRBD1 | TRBV30 | - | TRBJ1-4
TGTGCCAGTACACCGGCGGACCCCGGGACCAAAAACATTCAGTACTTC | CASTPADPGTKNIQYF | - | TRBV19 | - | TRBJ2-4
TGCAGCGTTGTCGAGGGGGGGATAGGTCAGCCCCAGCATTTT | CSVVEGGIGQPQHF | - | TRBV29-1 | few | TRBJ1-5
TGTGCCAGCAGTTACGGACCGGGACAGGACACAGATACGCAGTATTTT | CASSYGPGQDTDTQYF | TRBD1 | TRBV6-2/TRBV6-3 | - | TRBJ2-3
TGCGCCAGCAGCCCGGACGGAGGACTAGCGGGAGGCGGTGGGAAGCAGTTCTTC | CASSPDGGLAGGGGKQFF | TRBD2 | TRBV5-1 | - | TRBJ2-1
TGTGCCAGCAGTTACAGGGTTGGCTACACCTTC | CASSYRVGYTF | - | TRBV6-6 | - | TRBJ1-2
TGTGCCAGCAGCCCGTGGCGATCTAGCACAGATACGCAGTATTTT | CASSPWRSSTDTQYF | - | TRBV7-2 | - | TRBJ2-3
TGTGCCAGCAGTCGTTCCCCCGGGGAGCTGTTTTTT | CASSRSPGELFF | - | TRBV6-6 | - | TRBJ2-2
TGTGCCAGTAGCACGAAGGGCTCCGTGCTGACTAATGAAAAACTGTTTTTT | CASSTKGSVLTNEKLFF | - | TRBV19 | - | TRBJ1-4
TGTGCCAGCACCAGGACACCTAGCACAGATACGCAGTATTTT | CASTRTPSTDTQYF | - | TRBV27 | - | TRBJ2-3
TGTGCCAGTAGTATCCGAGCGCAGAGCTCCTACAATGAGCAGTTCTTC | CASSIRAQSSYNEQFF | - | TRBV19 | - | TRBJ2-1
TGTGCCAGCAGCCCAGAGAGGGGTGGTGGCTACACCTTC | CASSPERGGGYTF | - | TRBV7-2 | - | TRBJ1-2
TGTGCCAGCAGTTTACGGCCTGGGACTGAGCAGTTCTTC | CASSLRPGTEQFF | - | TRBV27 | once | TRBJ2-1
TGTGCCACCAGTCCCGCCGGGGCCAACGTCCTGACTTTC | CATSPAGANVLTF | - | TRBV24-1 | - | TRBJ2-6
TGTGCCAGCAGCTCGGCGTGGTCAACTAATGAAAAACTGTTTTTT | CASSSAWSTNEKLFF | - | TRBV7-2 | - | TRBJ1-4
TGTGCCAGCTCACCACGACCAGATAATTCACCCCTCCACTTT | CASSPRPDNSPLHF | - | TRBV18 | - | TRBJ1-6
TGCGCCAGCAGTTCGGGACTAGCGGGGTACAATGAGCAGTTCTTC | CASSSGLAGYNEQFF | TRBD2 | TRBV10-2 | - | TRBJ2-1
TGTGCCAGCAGCAAAGTGCGGGAGGACGGGTTCTTCGGCTACGAGCAGTACTTC | CASSKVREDGFFGYEQYF | - | TRBV21-1 | once | TRBJ2-7
TGTGCCAGCTCTCCAGGGGGAGGCGGCAATCAGCCCCAGCATTTT | CASSPGGGGNQPQHF | TRBD1 | TRBV18 | - | TRBJ1-5
TGTGCCAGCAGTGATCTGTATTGGAACACTGAAGCTTTCTTT | CASSDLYWNTEAFF | - | TRBV2 | - | TRBJ1-1
TGTGCCAGCAGTTTACTAGCGGGAGGTTACAATGAGCAGTTCTTC | CASSLLAGGYNEQFF | TRBD2 | TRBV6-2/TRBV6-3 | - | TRBJ2-1
TGCGCCAGCAGCCAAGATACCCCAGCTAGCGGGAGAATCGAGCAGTACTTC | CASSQDTPASGRIEQYF | TRBD2 | TRBV4-1 | - | TRBJ2-7